This T cell receptor (beta chain) comes out of a study of shared clonotypes between healthy human individuals. Germline assignment: CDR1 MDHEN and CDR2 SYDVKM. This CDR3 has 14 amino acids. Only in-frame clones appear in the TCRdb table, and some are missing; sequencing was by immunoSEQ multiplex PCR. The sample lists over 400,000 clones; around 80% were seen once. In regard to this clone: Just one base apart from a much larger clone, this may be a read error. This sample also contains other DNA sequences that code for the same CDR3.

Sequencing was carried out using PBMCs. This sequence was found in a woman aged 40-49 years in good health. Some clones in this sample may be carry-over from other donors' samples. The genes are TRBV28 and TRBJ1-1, with D perhaps TRBD1 (5 bases). CDR3: CASSPPRQNTEAFF. DNA of the CDR3: TGTGCCAGCAGCCCCCCTCGACAGAACACTGAGGCTTTCTTT.